A single sample gave rise to the 7 T cell receptor beta chains below, sequenced in a study of PD-L1 blockade in urothelial cancer. Profiled with immunoSEQ multiplex PCR; TCRdb holds only in-frame clones, not every one. Of about 82,000 clones in the sample, about nine tenths were seen once. Sequenced here: PBMCs, sampled around atezolizumab (anti-PD-L1) treatment. The receptors were sampled from a woman aged 70-85 years with urothelial cancer.

V usage is TRBV7-6 and J usage is TRBJ2-3; 12 bases align to TRBD2. In germline, CDR1 is SGHVS, CDR2 FNYEAQ. The CDR3 length is 17 residues. Germline trimming cut 3 bases from V and 2 bases from J; bases unmatched to any gene: 6. The CDR3 DNA sequence: TGTGCCAGCAGCTTGGTACTAGCGGGGGGATACACAGATACGCAGTATTTT. Amino acid sequence: CASSLVLAGGYTDTQYF.

This clone was seen a single time. This rearrangement joins TRBV18 to TRBJ2-3, with D perhaps TRBD2 (5 bases). V dropped 3 bases and J dropped 5 bases, with 9 bases sitting between them. Germline CDR1 reads KGHSH; CDR2 reads LQKENI. This CDR3 has 13 amino acids. The CDR3 DNA reads TGTGCCAGCTCACCCCTGAGCGGAGATACGCAGTATTTT. This sequence encodes CASSPLSGDTQYF.

The J gene is TRBJ2-7, the V gene TRBV11-2; possibly TRBD2 for D (6 bases). Germline values: CDR1 SGHAT, CDR2 FQNNGV. This CDR3 is 15 amino acids long. V dropped 0 bases and J dropped 3 bases, with 12 bases sitting between them. The CDR3 loop is CASSLEPGVVYEQYF. As DNA, the CDR3 is TGTGCCAGCAGCTTAGAACCGGGGGTAGTCTACGAGCAGTACTTC.

The CDR3 loop reads CASSLVQGPLANSPLHF. The CDR3 bases are TGTGCCAGCAGCTTAGTGCAGGGGCCGCTGGCAAATTCACCCCTCCACTTT. V gene TRBV7-8 combines with J gene TRBJ1-6; maybe TRBD1 (6 bases). The CDR3 has 17 amino acids. Germline V gene data show CDR1 as SGHVS and CDR2 as FQNEAQ. Trimming cost V 1 base and J 7 bases, with 17 bases left between them.

This chain uses TRBV6-5 with TRBJ2-3; 9 bases are a match to TRBD2. V dropped 0 bases and J dropped 2; count of bases not matched to a gene: 3. The germline CDR1 and CDR2 sequences are MNHEY and SVGAGI. The CDR3 runs 16 residues. CDR3 sequence: CASSYSGGRATDTQYF. For the CDR3, the DNA is TGTGCCAGCAGTTACTCCGGCGGGAGGGCCACAGATACGCAGTATTTT.

The rearrangement joins TRBV10-1 to TRBJ2-7; 10 bases fit TRBD2. Germline V CDR1 and CDR2: WNHNN, SYGVQD (reference sequence). With 4 bases clipped from V and 5 bases from J, the junction kept 5 bases outside the gene matches. This CDR3 is 14 amino acids long. CDR3 coding DNA: TGCGCCAGCAGTGGAGCGGGAGGGCCGAACGAGCAGTACTTC. As protein: CASSGAGGPNEQYF.

The rearrangement joins TRBV6-1 to TRBJ1-3; weak D call: TRBD1 (5 bases). Deletions cut 6 bases from V and 4 bases from J, with 16 bases between. This CDR3 comprises 15 residues. Germline V gene sequence: CDR1 MNHNS, CDR2 SASEGT. Written as DNA, the CDR3 is TGTGCCAGCAGAAACCTCAGGACACCAGGAAACACCATATATTTT. Translation gives CASRNLRTPGNTIYF.